The 18 T cell receptor beta chains listed next were all sequenced from one sample in a study of blood T cell repertoires in COVID-19. The repertoire was sequenced with immunoSEQ multiplex PCR; TCRdb's copy has only in-frame clones and lacks some. The table includes around 150,000 clones, 75% to 90% detected once. Material: peripheral blood. All receptors derive from a human donor with acute or convalescent COVID-19. The donor label of this sample is uncertain.

This clone has a single count. The chain uses TRBV19 and TRBJ1-1; 7 bases fit TRBD1. Germline-derived CDR1 and CDR2 are LNHDA and SQIVND (reference sequence). V shed 4 bases, J shed 5 bases, and the junction held 7 bases outside the gene matches. This CDR3 contains 14 residues. CDR3: CASSTLDRNTEAFF. The CDR3 bases are TGTGCCAGTAGTACTCTGGACAGGAATACTGAAGCTTTCTTT.

In the case of this clone: Germline is not matched at one junction end, which may reflect a read error. The chain joins TRBV28 to TRBJ1-1, with 9 bases that match TRBD1. This CDR3 comprises 15 residues. Germline V CDR1 and CDR2: MDHEN, SYDVKM. The CDR3 DNA reads TGTGCCAGCAGTTCCCTAGGAGGGACAGGGTTTGGGGGGTTTTTT. Encoded protein: CASSSLGGTGFGGFF.

This clone was observed once. CDR3 residues: CASSESGQGYYNEQFF. CDR3 nucleotide sequence: TGCGCCAGCAGTGAGTCGGGCCAGGGGTACTACAATGAGCAGTTCTTC. The rearrangement joins TRBV10-1 to TRBJ2-1; D might be TRBD1 (6 bases). This CDR3 contains 16 residues. The germline V gene has CDR1 WNHNN and CDR2 SYGVQD (reference sequence). Trimming took off 0 bases at V and 3 bases at J, with 12 bases between the two ends.

The chain couples TRBV27 to TRBJ2-3; maybe TRBD2 (7 bases). The germline CDR1 and CDR2 sequences are MNHEY and SMNVEV (reference sequence). The CDR3 covers 14 residues. V lost 8 bases, J lost 3 bases, and 15 bases lay in between. CDR3 coding DNA: TGTGCCAGCCGCCCGGGGGGCAGGACAGATACGCAGTATTTT. Its protein is CASRPGGRTDTQYF.

This clone was picked up a small number of times. The DNA for the CDR3 is TGTGCCAGCAGCTCGCTGGACAGGGTCACCGGGGAGCTGTTTTTT. It translates to CASSSLDRVTGELFF. This chain uses TRBV5-6 with TRBJ2-2; 8 nucleotides align to TRBD1. Germline CDR1 SGHDT, CDR2 YYEEEE. V was pared by 3 bases and J by 4 bases, with 5 bases of the junction left unmatched. The CDR3 spans 15 residues.

CDR3 coding DNA: TGCGCCAGCAGCGGCAAGGGGGCGGCCACTGAAGCTTTCTTT. Translation gives CASSGKGAATEAFF. The chain is built from TRBV5-1 and TRBJ1-1; 7 positions match TRBD1. V was pared by 4 bases and J by 4 bases, with 7 bases of the junction left unmatched. The CDR3 consists of 14 residues. The germline V gene encodes CDR1 SGHRS and CDR2 YFSETQ.

The chain joins TRBV7-9 to TRBJ1-6, with TRBD1 identical over 10 bases. Germline values: CDR1 SEHNR, CDR2 FQNEAQ (reference sequence). V lost 4 bases and J lost 9; bases outside the gene matches: 12. The CDR3 length is 17 residues. The CDR3 DNA reads TGTGCCAGCAGCTCGTTCGAACTGGGACAGGGGACTTCACCCCTCCACTTT. It is translated as CASSSFELGQGTSPLHF.

V usage is TRBV27 and J usage is TRBJ1-5, with D perhaps TRBD1 (6 bases). The CDR3 runs to 17 residues. Trimming left V 1 base short and J 4 bases short, with 17 bases between. Germline CDR1 and CDR2: MNHEY and SMNVEV (reference sequence). The CDR3 coding sequence is TGTGCCAGCAGTTTATTCGGAACAGGGTATCGGAATCAGCCCCAGCATTTT. Its translation is CASSLFGTGYRNQPQHF.

This chain links TRBV27 with TRBJ1-6; the match to TRBD1 covers 7 bases. This CDR3 has 14 residues. J gave up 8 bases and V 3 bases, and 4 bases lay outside the gene matches. Germline CDR1 MNHEY, CDR2 SMNVEV (reference sequence). The CDR3 bases are TGTGCCAGCAGTTTCCGGACAGGACATTCACCCCTCCACTTT. Protein sequence: CASSFRTGHSPLHF.

V and J are TRBV6-2 or TRBV6-3 and TRBJ1-1; 11 bases are shared with TRBD1. V was pared by 5 bases and J by 5 bases, with 13 bases of the junction left unmatched. The CDR3 loop spans 17 amino acids. Germline V gene sequence: CDR1 MNHEY, CDR2 SVGEGT. The CDR3 is CASSPGTGGPRRTEAFF. CDR3 DNA sequence: TGTGCCAGCAGTCCCGGGACAGGGGGGCCCCGTCGTACTGAAGCTTTCTTT.

As to this clone: Germline is not matched at one junction end, which may reflect a read error. This chain connects TRBV3-1 (or the pseudogene TRBV3-2) to TRBJ1-6; TRBD1 is a possible D gene (6 bases). Germline-derived CDR1 and CDR2 are LGHDT and YNNKEL (reference sequence). The CDR3 consists of 14 residues. The CDR3 DNA reads TGTGCCAGCTGCCAGTCCTCAGGGGTTTCACCCCTCCACTTT. Its protein product is CASCQSSGVSPLHF.

The rearrangement joins TRBV19 to TRBJ1-3, with unresolved D. V was pared by 3 bases and J by 0 bases, with 6 bases between. The CDR3 has 14 residues. The V gene's germline CDR1 is LNHDA and CDR2 SQIVND (reference sequence). The CDR3 sequence is CASSILSSGNTIYF. The CDR3 region has the DNA TGTGCCAGTAGTATTCTGAGCTCTGGAAACACCATATATTTT.

The rearrangement links TRBV24-1 to TRBJ2-4, with TRBD1 matching 7 bases. Germline lookup yields CDR1 KGHDR and CDR2 SFDVKD. This CDR3 contains 14 residues. V lost 4 bases and J lost 6; bases outside the gene matches: 5. The CDR3: CATSDPGQLNIQYF. The CDR3 DNA reads TGTGCCACCAGTGACCCGGGACAGCTAAACATTCAGTACTTC.

V and J are TRBV19 and TRBJ1-3; TRBD1 aligns across 7 bases. V dropped 3 bases and J dropped 4; count of bases not matched to a gene: 0. The CDR3 runs to 13 residues. CDR1 and CDR2 from the germline V gene are LNHDA and SQIVND (reference sequence). The CDR3 sequence is CASSMGQGNTIYF. DNA of the CDR3: TGTGCCAGTAGTATGGGACAGGGAAACACCATATATTTT.

This chain connects TRBV5-6 to TRBJ1-4; D gene uncertain. The CDR3 sequence is 15 residues long. Germline CDR1 is SGHDT and CDR2 is YYEEEE. V lost 4 bases and J 6 bases, leaving 16 bases between the germline ends. DNA for the CDR3: TGTGCCAGCAGCGAGAGACAACTCGCGTATGAAAAACTGTTTTTT. Its protein product is CASSERQLAYEKLFF.

The rearrangement joins TRBV9 to TRBJ1-2, with TRBD1 matching 7 bases. With 2 bases clipped from V and 4 bases from J, the junction kept 14 bases outside the gene matches. The CDR3 extends over 17 amino acids. Per the germline V gene, CDR1 is SGDLS and CDR2 is YYNGEE. Here the CDR3 reads CASSVSLMAGGTYGYTF. The CDR3 DNA follows: TGTGCCAGCAGCGTGTCACTTATGGCAGGGGGGACCTATGGCTACACCTTC.

This rearrangement joins TRBV7-8 to TRBJ1-4, with TRBD1 as a possible D gene (6 bases). Germline-derived CDR1 and CDR2 are SGHVS and FQNEAQ. V dropped 5 bases and J dropped 8 bases, with 15 bases sitting between them. The CDR3 runs 14 residues. CDR3 sequence (DNA): TGTGCCAGCAGCCTACAGGGATTGGGGGAAAAACTGTTTTTT. This gives the protein CASSLQGLGEKLFF.

The genes are TRBV7-2 and TRBJ1-5; D is perhaps TRBD1 (6 bases). V was cut by 1 base and J by 5 bases, with 15 bases left in between. This CDR3 contains 16 residues. Germline-derived CDR1 and CDR2 are SGHTA and FQGNSA. The CDR3 loop is CASSLVQGFGDQPQHF. CDR3 sequence (DNA): TGTGCCAGCAGCTTAGTGCAGGGGTTCGGCGATCAGCCCCAGCATTTT.